The 27 T cell receptor beta chains reported below all come from one sample, sequenced in a study of blood T cell repertoires in COVID-19. The protocol was immunoSEQ multiplex PCR, while the TCRdb copy is restricted to in-frame clones and leaves out a portion. Among around 500,000 clones listed, 70% to 90% were seen once. The sequencing input was PBMCs or T cells enriched from blood (not recorded which). These receptors were taken from a woman aged 60 to 75 who had recovered from COVID-19.

The rearrangement links TRBV18 to TRBJ2-5; 7 bases match TRBD2. Germline values: CDR1 KGHSH, CDR2 LQKENI. The CDR3 spans 15 residues. V was clipped by 1 base and J by 3 bases; unmatched bases: 5. CDR3 amino acids: CASSPRPGREETQYF. In DNA form, the CDR3 reads TGTGCCAGCTCACCACGACCAGGGAGGGAAGAGACCCAGTACTTC.

The chain employs TRBV6-5 and TRBJ1-5, with D perhaps TRBD1 (5 bases). The V gene's germline CDR1 is MNHEY and CDR2 SVGAGI. V dropped 7 bases and J dropped 3 bases, with 10 bases sitting between them. The CDR3 loop spans 13 amino acids. For the CDR3, the DNA is TGTGCCAGCAAAACAGGTATCAATCAGCCCCAGCATTTT. Translating it yields CASKTGINQPQHF.

The rearrangement uses TRBV21-1 and TRBJ2-3; the table assigns TRBD2, which was not confirmed against the DNA. TRBV21-1 is a listed pseudogene. The CDR3 is made up of 17 amino acids. CDR3 residues: CASSTGLAGGHLDTQYF. The CDR3, as DNA: TGTGCCAGCAGCACAGGACTAGCGGGGGGGCATTTAGATACGCAGTATTTT.

The table lists this clone with a few counts. Different DNA sequences within this sample yield the same CDR3. The chain joins TRBV6-5 to TRBJ1-5; 9 bases fit TRBD1. CDR3 length: 15 residues. The V segment lost 6 bases and the J segment 1 base; nucleotides outside the gene matches: 4. Germline CDR1 and CDR2: MNHEY and SVGAGI. The CDR3 coding sequence is TGTGCCAGCAGACGAGACAGGGGGAGCAATCAGCCCCAGCATTTT. Translated, it gives CASRRDRGSNQPQHF.

The V gene is TRBV5-1, the J gene TRBJ1-4; no firm D call. V shed 2 bases and J shed 3 bases, with 11 bases lying between them. CDR3 length: 15 residues. Looked up from germline, CDR1 is SGHRS and CDR2 is YFSETQ. For the CDR3, the DNA is TGCGCCAGCAGCTTAAAGGGAGCGTCTAATGAAAAACTGTTTTTT. Translation gives CASSLKGASNEKLFF. Looking up the rest from reference TRBV5-1 and TRBJ1-4 gives the full variable domain: KAGVTQTPRYLIKTRGQQVTLSCSPISGHRSVSWYQQTPGQGLQFLFEYFSETQRNKGNFPGRFSGRQFSNSRSEMNVSTLELGDSALYLCASSLKGASNEKLFFGSGTQLSVL.

The chain has TRBV6-4 and TRBJ2-1, with D perhaps TRBD1 (5 bases). The germline gives CDR1 MRHNA, CDR2 SNTAGT. CDR3 size: 15 residues. Between the trimmed V and J ends, which lost 2 bases and 7 bases, there was a span of 15 bases. DNA of the CDR3: TGTGCCAGCAGTGACCTTTCGATAGGGGCTAATGAGCAGTTCTTC. Residues: CASSDLSIGANEQFF.

This clone was detected a few times. This rearrangement joins TRBV10-3 to TRBJ1-1; 7 positions match TRBD1. Germline V gene lookup returns CDR1 ENHRY and CDR2 SYGVKD. Trimming took 0 bases from V and 4 from J; bases not matched to a gene: 5. The CDR3 runs to 15 residues. The CDR3 region is CAISESGQVGTEAFF. DNA for the CDR3: TGTGCCATCAGTGAGTCAGGACAGGTGGGCACTGAAGCTTTCTTT.

The CDR3 nucleotides are TGCGCCAGCAGCCATATGATGAGCGGGGAGCTGTTTTTT. Its protein product is CASSHMMSGELFF. This sequence joins TRBV4-1 and TRBJ2-2; D call uncertain. The CDR3 totals 13 residues. CDR1 is MGHRA and CDR2 is YSYEKL in the germline V gene. V was pared by 3 bases and J by 7 bases, with 9 bases between.

This chain connects TRBV27 to TRBJ1-2, with D maybe TRBD1 (6 bases). V lost 7 bases, J lost 4 bases, and 16 bases lay in between. This CDR3 region has 14 residues. Germline V gene sequence: CDR1 MNHEY, CDR2 SMNVEV (reference sequence). CDR3 in DNA: TGTGCCAGCACCAAAGGGGGGGCGACCTATGGCTACACCTTC. Its protein product is CASTKGGATYGYTF.

This rearrangement joins TRBV25-1 to TRBJ1-1, with 7 bases matching TRBD1. This CDR3 has 11 amino acids. Looked up from germline, CDR1 is MGHDK and CDR2 is SYGVNS. Trimming took 8 bases from V and 8 from J; bases not matched to a gene: 5. The CDR3 reads CASSQDREAFF. CDR3 DNA: TGTGCCAGCTCCCAGGACAGGGAAGCTTTCTTT.

The chain uses TRBV7-2 and TRBJ2-3, with D possibly TRBD2 on 5 matching bases. The V end was cut by 5 bases, the J end by 0 bases, with 12 bases between. Germline assignment: CDR1 SGHTA and CDR2 FQGNSA. This CDR3 comprises 15 residues. The CDR3 region is CASSPDYGSTDTQYF. CDR3 nucleotides: TGTGCCAGCAGCCCTGACTACGGAAGCACAGATACGCAGTATTTT.

Written as DNA, the CDR3 is TGTGCCAGTAGTCGCTTCGACAGCTACTCTGGAAACACCATATATTTT. Amino acids: CASSRFDSYSGNTIYF. This sequence joins TRBV19 and TRBJ1-3; possible D gene TRBD1, 5 bases. The CDR3 spans 16 residues. Trimming stripped 5 bases from V and 0 bases from J, with 14 bases between. The germline V gene encodes CDR1 LNHDA and CDR2 SQIVND (reference sequence).

The gene calls are TRBV3-1 (or the pseudogene TRBV3-2) and TRBJ2-7, with 9 nucleotides matching TRBD1. V shed 3 bases, J shed 1 base, and the junction held 1 base outside the gene matches. The germline V gene encodes CDR1 LGHDT and CDR2 YNNKEL (reference sequence). CDR3 length: 14 amino acids. The CDR3 DNA follows: TGTGCCAGCAGCCAGGGACAGGGTTCCTACGAGCAGTACTTC. As protein: CASSQGQGSYEQYF.

J is TRBJ2-7 and V is TRBV15; 8 bases map to TRBD1. This CDR3 region has 16 residues. Per germline, CDR1 LNHNV and CDR2 YYDKDF (reference sequence). V lost 0 bases and J lost 2; bases outside the gene matches: 6. CDR3 sequence reads: CATSRDLTGGPYEQYV. The CDR3 DNA follows: TGTGCCACCAGCAGAGATCTCACAGGGGGTCCCTACGAGCAGTACGTC.

This clone appeared once. This sequence joins TRBV6-4 and TRBJ1-2; tentative D call: TRBD1 (6 bases). The length of the CDR3 is 15 residues. Trimming left V 6 bases short and J 7 bases short, with 21 bases between. The V gene's germline CDR1 is MRHNA and CDR2 SNTAGT. The CDR3 sequence is CASSLESGGDRGYTF. The CDR3 region has the DNA TGTGCCAGCAGCCTAGAGTCGGGGGGCGACCGTGGCTACACCTTC.

This clone was seen only once. The gene calls are TRBV7-2 and TRBJ1-1; D ambiguous. Trimming took 2 bases from V and 0 from J, leaving 4 bases between them. This CDR3 spans 13 amino acids. Germline values: CDR1 SGHTA, CDR2 FQGNSA. The DNA for the CDR3 is TGTGCCAGCAGCTTACCCGTGAACACTGAAGCTTTCTTT. Translating it yields CASSLPVNTEAFF.

This clone came up once. The gene calls are TRBV29-1 and TRBJ1-2; unclear D gene. Germline CDR1 reads SQVTM; CDR2 reads ANQGSEA. V was shortened by 3 bases and J by 6 bases, with 11 bases between the two germline ends. The length of the CDR3 is 12 residues. The CDR3 is CSVEGQADGYTF. CDR3 bases: TGCAGCGTTGAGGGCCAGGCCGATGGCTACACCTTC.

This sequence joins TRBV3-1 (or the pseudogene TRBV3-2) and TRBJ1-1; D is undetermined. This CDR3 spans 14 amino acids. From germline, CDR1 is LGHDT and CDR2 YNNKEL (reference sequence). With 6 bases removed from V and 1 base from J, the gap between germline ends came to 12 bases. This CDR3 is CASSILTANTEAFF. The CDR3 nucleotides read TGTGCCAGCAGTATCCTTACAGCGAACACTGAAGCTTTCTTT.

This chain links TRBV1 with TRBJ1-2; the table's D gene call, TRBD1, was not cross checked with the DNA. TRBV1 is classified as a pseudogene. This CDR3 spans 10 amino acids. The CDR3 protein is CTSSPSGYTF. The CDR3 nucleotides are TGCACCAGCAGCCCATCTGGCTACACCTTC.

The chain uses TRBV2 and TRBJ1-3, with 7 bases fitting TRBD1. CDR1 SNHLY and CDR2 FYNNEI come from the germline V gene. The CDR3 is 14 amino acids. V shed 5 bases and J 4 bases; nucleotides not matched to a gene: 5. The CDR3 DNA reads as TGTGCCAGCAGTAGGGGGCTGGTGGGAAACACCATATATTTT. Protein: CASSRGLVGNTIYF. The complete variable domain, with remaining parts taken from reference TRBV2 and TRBJ1-3, reads EPEVTQTPSHQVTQMGQEVILRCVPISNHLYFYWYRQILGQKVEFLVSFYNNEISEKSEIFDDQFSVERPDGSNFTLKIRSTKLEDSAMYFCASSRGLVGNTIYFGEGSWLTVV.

The rearrangement joins TRBV6-1 to TRBJ2-2; 7 bases map to TRBD1. The CDR3 consists of 12 residues. Losses at the gene ends were 8 bases for V and 6 bases for J; bases not matched to a gene: 3. The V gene's germline CDR1 is MNHNS and CDR2 SASEGT. The CDR3 is CASRQGPGELFF. CDR3 DNA sequence: TGTGCCAGCCGACAGGGACCCGGGGAGCTGTTTTTT.

V and J are TRBV18 and TRBJ2-1; 9 nucleotides line up with TRBD1. Germline V gene lookup returns CDR1 KGHSH and CDR2 LQKENI. V shed 5 bases and J 5 bases; nucleotides not matched to a gene: 10. The CDR3 has 16 residues. CDR3 bases: TGTGCCAGCTCAAGCCCCCAGGGACAGGGCAACAATGAGCAGTTCTTC. Encoded protein: CASSSPQGQGNNEQFF.

This chain links TRBV2 with TRBJ2-7; 11 nucleotides agree with TRBD2. J gave up 6 bases and V 7 bases, and 8 bases lay outside the gene matches. The CDR3 sequence is 14 residues long. The germline gives CDR1 SNHLY, CDR2 FYNNEI. CDR3 sequence: CASTRRTSGSEQYF. CDR3 nucleotide sequence: TGTGCCAGCACTCGACGGACTAGCGGGTCCGAGCAGTACTTC.

This sequence joins TRBV7-8 and TRBJ1-4; no clear D gene. This CDR3 region has 14 residues. CDR1 and CDR2 (germline): SGHVS, FQNEAQ. V shed 5 bases and J shed 8 bases, with 15 bases lying between them. This CDR3 reads CASSVAPWEEKLFF. DNA of the CDR3: TGTGCCAGCAGCGTGGCACCTTGGGAGGAAAAACTGTTTTTT. Filled out from reference TRBV7-8 and TRBJ1-4, the complete variable domain reads GAGVSQSPRYKVAKRGQDVALRCDPISGHVSLFWYQQALGQGPEFLTYFQNEAQLDKSGLPSDRFFAERPEGSVSTLKIQRTQQEDSAVYLCASSVAPWEEKLFFGSGTQLSVL.

The chain carries TRBV3-1 (or the pseudogene TRBV3-2) and TRBJ1-6; a possible D gene is TRBD1 (6 bases). The CDR3 has 12 amino acids. CDR1 and CDR2 (germline): LGHDT, YNNKEL (reference sequence). Trimming stripped 6 bases from V and 10 bases from J, with 10 bases between. The CDR3 loop reads CASSYRESPLHF. Here the CDR3 DNA reads TGTGCCAGCAGTTACAGGGAATCACCCCTCCACTTT.

The gene calls are TRBV24-1 and TRBJ1-2; the D gene is possibly TRBD1 (6 bases). The CDR3 has 16 amino acids. Deletions cut 4 bases from V and 8 bases from J, with 22 bases between. The V gene's germline CDR1 is KGHDR and CDR2 SFDVKD. CDR3: CATSDPVRGTLGGYTF. CDR3 nucleotide sequence: TGTGCCACCAGTGACCCAGTGAGGGGGACCCTAGGAGGCTACACCTTC.

The gene calls are TRBV28 and TRBJ1-6; 9 nucleotides align to TRBD1. V trimming: 11 bases; J trimming: 6 bases; junction bases outside the gene matches: 8. CDR3 length: 14 amino acids. Germline CDR1 reads MDHEN; CDR2 reads SYDVKM. CDR3 region: CAYGDRVGNSPLHF. The CDR3 DNA reads as TGTGCCTACGGGGACAGGGTTGGTAATTCACCCCTCCACTTT.